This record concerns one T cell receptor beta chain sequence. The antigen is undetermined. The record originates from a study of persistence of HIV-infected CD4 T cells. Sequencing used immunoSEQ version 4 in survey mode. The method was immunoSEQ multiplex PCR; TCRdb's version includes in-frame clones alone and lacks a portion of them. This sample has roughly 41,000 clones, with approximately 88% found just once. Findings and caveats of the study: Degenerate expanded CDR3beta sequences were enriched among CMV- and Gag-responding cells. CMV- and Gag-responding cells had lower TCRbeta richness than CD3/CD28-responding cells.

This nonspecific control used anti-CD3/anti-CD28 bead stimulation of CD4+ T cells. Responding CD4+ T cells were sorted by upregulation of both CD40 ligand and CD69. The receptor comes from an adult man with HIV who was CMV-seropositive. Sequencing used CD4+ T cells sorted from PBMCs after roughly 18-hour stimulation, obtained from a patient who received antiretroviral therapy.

The CDR3 nucleotides read TGTGCCAGTAGTATAAAGGGACAGGGGAACCACGAGCAGTACTTC. Protein product: CASSIKGQGNHEQYF. The chain carries TRBV19 and TRBJ2-7; 10 bases line up with TRBD1. Germline V lookup: CDR1 LNHDA, CDR2 SQIVND (reference sequence). The CDR3 totals 15 residues. Trimming cost V 2 bases and J 5 bases; bases outside gene matches: 6.